This T cell receptor (beta chain) was recovered during a study of blood T cells in healthy people across ages. Overall study results and limits: Expanded clonotype shifts may have been confounded, as the donors had an unknown CMV status. Both naive CD4+ cell counts and diversity were greater in long-lived donors than in aged donors.

This CDR3 comprises 16 residues. V lost 5 bases and J lost 11; bases outside the gene matches: 16. Germline CDR1 and CDR2: PRHDT and FYEKMQ (reference sequence). Then a second PCR, running roughly 7 to 11 cycles, was carried out with a sample-barcoded 5' primer and a J-beta primer mix. No fewer than 2.5 million CDR3-containing paired-end reads came from each sample. TCRdb passed the 5' RACE reads through MiXCR, listing each CDR3 protein once. This repertoire shows about 830,000 distinct CDR3 sequences, about three fifths found once; its top ten account for around 20%. The authors extracted at least 6 micrograms of total RNA per sample. Concerning this clonotype: Its antigen is as yet unknown.

This receptor was taken from a man aged 25-40 years in good health. The rearrangement joins TRBV13 to TRBJ2-5; TRBD2 matches 11 bases. The sequenced material came from blood. For the CDR3, the DNA is TGTGCCAGCAGCCGGTCTAGCGGGAGGACCTTCCCTGAGCAGTACTTC. Translation: CASSRSSGRTFPEQYF. The variable domain in full, with the rest retrieved from reference TRBV13 and TRBJ2-5, is AAGVIQSPRHLIKEKRETATLKCYPIPRHDTVYWYQQGPGQDPQFLISFYEKMQSDKGSIPDRFSAQQFSDYHSELNMSSLELGDSALYFCASSRSSGRTFPEQYFGPGTRLLVL.